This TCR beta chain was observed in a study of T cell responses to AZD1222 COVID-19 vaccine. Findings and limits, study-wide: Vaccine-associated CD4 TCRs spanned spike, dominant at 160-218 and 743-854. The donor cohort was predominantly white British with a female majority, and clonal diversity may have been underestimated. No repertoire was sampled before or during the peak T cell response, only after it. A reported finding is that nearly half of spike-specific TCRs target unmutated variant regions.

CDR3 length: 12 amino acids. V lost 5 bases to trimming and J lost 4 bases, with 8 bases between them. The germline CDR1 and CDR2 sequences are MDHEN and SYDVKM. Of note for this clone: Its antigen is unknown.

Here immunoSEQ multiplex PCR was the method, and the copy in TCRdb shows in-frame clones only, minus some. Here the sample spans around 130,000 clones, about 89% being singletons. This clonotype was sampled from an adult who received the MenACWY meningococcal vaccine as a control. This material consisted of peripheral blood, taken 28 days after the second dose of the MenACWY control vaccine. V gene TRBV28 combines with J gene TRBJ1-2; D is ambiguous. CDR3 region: CASSGRPYGYTF. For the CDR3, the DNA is TGTGCCAGCAGTGGCCGCCCCTATGGCTACACCTTC.